The 8 T cell receptor beta chains below all came from one sample that was sequenced in a study of naive and memory T cell subsets. Alpha and beta constant region primers primed reverse transcription for blood and skin samples. One entry per CDR3 protein results from TCRdb running MiXCR on the 5' RACE reads. The sample shows under 25,000 distinct CDR3 sequences, about 4% of them seen only once. RNA was extracted from over 2 ml of whole blood of healthy adults. The source is a male donor in good health.

This clonotype has a count of ten or more. The V gene is TRBV5-1, the J gene TRBJ2-7; D gene unclear. The CDR3 contains 14 residues. From germline, CDR1 is SGHRS and CDR2 YFSETQ. V lost 0 bases and J 3 bases, leaving 10 bases between the germline ends. The CDR3 DNA reads as TGCGCCAGCAGCTTGGGACCAGGCGGCTACGAGCAGTACTTC. It translates to CASSLGPGGYEQYF.

The sample holds many counts of this clonotype. V is TRBV27 and J is TRBJ2-3; 8 positions agree with TRBD2. This CDR3 region has 16 residues. V lost 3 bases to trimming and J lost 1 base; unmatched junction nucleotides: 6. CDR1 is MNHEY, CDR2 SMNVEV, per germline (reference sequence). Here the CDR3 DNA reads TGTGCCAGCAGTTTTCGGCTAGCGGGCCGCACAGATACGCAGTATTTT. Its protein product is CASSFRLAGRTDTQYF.

A word on this clonotype: A read error is possible here, since a much larger clone lies one base away. V usage is TRBV14 and J usage is TRBJ1-6; the D is unclear. Per germline, CDR1 SGHDN and CDR2 FVKESK. This CDR3 is 15 amino acids long. The CDR3 region has the DNA TGTGCCAGCAGCCCTTCGTTACAGTTTAATTCACCCCTCAACTTT. Translation gives CASSPSLQFNSPLNF.

This clonotype was seen many times. V and J are TRBV6-4 and TRBJ2-1; D unclear. The CDR3 is 14 residues long. CDR1 and CDR2 from the germline V gene are MRHNA and SNTAGT. Deletions cut 2 bases from V and 7 bases from J, with 12 bases between. CDR3 in amino acids: CASSDRNSGNEQFF. CDR3 sequence (DNA): TGTGCCAGCAGTGACAGGAATTCTGGGAATGAGCAGTTCTTC.

This clonotype has a count of ten or more. The J gene is TRBJ2-7, the V gene TRBV12-3 or TRBV12-4; 7 bases align to TRBD1. This CDR3 has 16 residues. V shed 0 bases and J 1 base; nucleotides not matched to a gene: 6. DNA of the CDR3: TGTGCCAGCAGTTTAGCCGGGACAGCGTTATCCTACGAGCAGTACTTC. This codes for CASSLAGTALSYEQYF.

The table lists this clonotype with many counts. CDR3 residues: CSVVTSGANVLTF. In nucleotides, the CDR3 is TGCAGCGTTGTAACCTCTGGGGCCAACGTCCTGACTTTC. This chain links TRBV29-1 with TRBJ2-6; D is unresolved. Deletions cut 4 bases from V and 0 bases from J, with 4 bases between. CDR3 length: 13 residues. CDR1 and CDR2 (germline): SQVTM, ANQGSEA.

The sample holds many counts of this clonotype. The chain uses TRBV30 and TRBJ2-1; D call uncertain. The CDR3 loop spans 12 amino acids. V was shortened by 0 bases and J by 7 bases, with 7 bases between the two germline ends. Germline-derived CDR1 and CDR2 are GTSNPN and SVGIG (reference sequence). CDR3 coding DNA: TGTGCCTGGAGTGTACGGCCTAATGAGCAGTTCTTC. It yields the protein CAWSVRPNEQFF. The whole variable domain, remainder taken from reference TRBV30 and TRBJ2-1, is SQTIHQWPATLVQPVGSPLSLECTVEGTSNPNLYWYRQAAGRGLQLLFYSVGIGQISSEVPQNLSASRPQDRQFILSSKKLLLSDSGFYLCAWSVRPNEQFFGPGTRLTVL.

V gene TRBV6-5 combines with J gene TRBJ1-1, with TRBD1 as a possible D gene (6 bases). Trimming cost V 2 bases and J 5 bases, with 12 bases left between them. Germline V lookup: CDR1 MNHEY, CDR2 SVGAGI. There are 14 residues in the CDR3. The CDR3 DNA reads TGTGCCAGCAGTTACCTCGGGGGGCGGACTGAAGCTTTCTTT. It specifies CASSYLGGRTEAFF.